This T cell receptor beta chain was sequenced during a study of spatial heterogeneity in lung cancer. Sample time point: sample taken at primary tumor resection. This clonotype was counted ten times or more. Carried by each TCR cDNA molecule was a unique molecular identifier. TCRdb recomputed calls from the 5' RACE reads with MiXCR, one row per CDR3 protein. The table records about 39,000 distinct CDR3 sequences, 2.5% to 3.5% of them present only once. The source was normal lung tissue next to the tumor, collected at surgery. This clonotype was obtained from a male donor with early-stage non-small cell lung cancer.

The CDR3 protein is CASSGGASGGRSRPQHF. The DNA for the CDR3 is TGTGCCAGCAGTGGGGGTGCTAGCGGGGGACGCAGTCGGCCCCAGCATTTT. The rearrangement uses TRBV6-1 and TRBJ1-5, with a possible D match to TRBD1 (5 bases). This CDR3 is 17 amino acids long. V was clipped by 4 bases and J by 9 bases, with 25 bases between them. Germline lookup yields CDR1 MNHNS and CDR2 SASEGT.